These 26 T cell receptor beta chains came from one sample sequenced in a study of T cell responses to AZD1222 COVID-19 vaccine. The table came from immunoSEQ multiplex PCR; TCRdb's copy has only in-frame clones and leaves some out. The sample contains around 140,000 clones, roughly 85% of which appear only once. The sample was peripheral blood, taken on day 0 of AZD1222 vaccination. The receptors originated from an adult in good health.

The gene calls are TRBV6-4 and TRBJ1-4; D is unclear. Germline loops: CDR1 MRHNA, CDR2 SNTAGT. This CDR3 has 13 residues. Trimming pared 0 bases from V and 10 bases from J, leaving 9 bases between. CDR3 residues: CASSDSGFGKLFF. The CDR3 DNA reads as TGTGCCAGCAGTGACTCCGGGTTTGGAAAACTGTTTTTT.

The chain recombines TRBV7-7 with TRBJ2-5, with a weak D call TRBD2 (6 bases). The germline V gene has CDR1 SSHAT and CDR2 FNYEAQ (reference sequence). The CDR3 runs to 15 residues. Trimming took off 5 bases at V and 0 bases at J, with 13 bases between the two ends. CDR3: CASSQGDLYQETQYF. Here the CDR3 DNA reads TGTGCCAGCAGCCAAGGGGACTTGTACCAAGAGACCCAGTACTTC.

The chain recombines TRBV2 with TRBJ1-6; D remains unclear. The CDR3 loop spans 15 amino acids. The germline V gene encodes CDR1 SNHLY and CDR2 FYNNEI. The V end was cut by 3 bases, the J end by 6 bases, with 12 bases between. The CDR3 sequence is CASSDSVILNSPLHF. The DNA of the CDR3 is TGTGCCAGCAGTGACTCCGTTATCCTTAATTCACCCCTCCACTTT. Full variable domain (missing parts from reference TRBV2 and TRBJ1-6): EPEVTQTPSHQVTQMGQEVILRCVPISNHLYFYWYRQILGQKVEFLVSFYNNEISEKSEIFDDQFSVERPDGSNFTLKIRSTKLEDSAMYFCASSDSVILNSPLHFGNGTRLTVT.

This clone turned up a few times. The V gene is TRBV29-1, the J gene TRBJ1-3; D is unclear. Germline V CDR1 and CDR2: SQVTM, ANQGSEA. The CDR3 is made up of 15 amino acids. The V gene lost 4 bases and the J gene lost 0 bases, with 13 bases spanning the gap. CDR3 in amino acids: CSVVSEWPSGNTIYF. CDR3 coding DNA: TGCAGCGTTGTCTCCGAGTGGCCCTCTGGAAACACCATATATTTT.

This clone was observed once. CDR3 sequence reads: CASSLSQETQYF. In DNA, the CDR3 is TGTGCCAGCAGTTTATCCCAAGAGACCCAGTACTTC. The chain carries TRBV28 and TRBJ2-5; D unclear. The V gene lost 1 base and the J gene lost 1 base, with 1 base spanning the gap. The CDR3 covers 12 residues. Germline lookup yields CDR1 MDHEN and CDR2 SYDVKM.

The chain couples TRBV5-1 to TRBJ1-1; D is unresolved. There are 14 residues in the CDR3. The V gene's germline CDR1 is SGHRS and CDR2 YFSETQ. V lost 0 bases and J lost 7, with 13 bases in between. As DNA, the CDR3 is TGCGCCAGCAGCTTGGAATCCAGCTCAAATGAAGCTTTCTTT. This gives the protein CASSLESSSNEAFF.

The chain carries TRBV6-5 and TRBJ1-4, with unresolved D. V shed 6 bases and J shed 8 bases, with 16 bases lying between them. Per germline, CDR1 MNHEY and CDR2 SVGAGI. CDR3 size: 14 residues. CDR3 DNA sequence: TGTGCCAGCAGCTTTCTGGGGTTGGAGGAAAAACTGTTTTTT. Amino acids: CASSFLGLEEKLFF.

This chain joins TRBV5-1 and TRBJ1-6; 10 bases map to TRBD1. The V gene's germline CDR1 is SGHRS and CDR2 YFSETQ. V gave up 4 bases and J gave up 7 bases; unmatched junction bases: 5. CDR3 length: 15 residues. DNA for the CDR3: TGCGCCAGCAGCACCGCGACAGGGGGCAATTCACCCCTCCACTTT. It yields the protein CASSTATGGNSPLHF.

The chain employs TRBV15 and TRBJ2-2, with a weak D call TRBD2 (5 bases). CDR1 is LNHNV, CDR2 YYDKDF, per germline (reference sequence). Trimming cost V 8 bases and J 2 bases, with 12 bases left between them. CDR3 size: 14 residues. The CDR3 protein is CATQAAGNTGELFF. CDR3 bases: TGTGCCACCCAGGCGGCGGGTAACACCGGGGAGCTGTTTTTT.

The rearrangement links TRBV30 to TRBJ2-7; possibly TRBD1 or TRBD2 for D (5 bases each). Trimming took 0 bases from V and 0 from J, leaving 12 bases between them. The CDR3 has 15 amino acids. Per the germline V gene, CDR1 is GTSNPN and CDR2 is SVGIG (reference sequence). CDR3 loop: CAWSVGPMFSYEQYF. The CDR3 region has the DNA TGTGCCTGGAGTGTGGGACCGATGTTCTCCTACGAGCAGTACTTC.

The V and J genes are TRBV6-6 and TRBJ2-2, with D possibly TRBD2 on 5 matching bases. CDR3 size: 14 residues. Germline loops: CDR1 MNHNY, CDR2 SVGAGI (reference sequence). The germline V and J ends were trimmed by 8 bases and 0 bases, with 10 bases remaining between them. The CDR3 spells CASSPRANTGELFF. The CDR3, as DNA: TGTGCCAGCTCCCCGCGGGCGAACACCGGGGAGCTGTTTTTT.

Here the CDR3 DNA reads TGTGCCAGCCTGCTAGCGCCAAACGGGGAGCTGTTTTTT. This gives the protein CASLLAPNGELFF. The V call is TRBV7-2, the J call TRBJ2-2; weak D call: TRBD2 (6 bases). From germline, CDR1 is SGHTA and CDR2 FQGNSA. V gave up 8 bases and J gave up 7 bases, with 14 bases separating them. The CDR3 runs to 13 residues.

The V and J genes are TRBV25-1 and TRBJ1-2; D uncertain. CDR3 length: 11 residues. Germline lookup yields CDR1 MGHDK and CDR2 SYGVNS. Between the trimmed V and J ends, which lost 6 bases and 2 bases, there was a span of 4 bases. The CDR3 sequence is CASRLNYGYTF. CDR3 coding DNA: TGTGCCAGCAGGCTAAACTATGGCTACACCTTC.

V usage is TRBV28 and J usage is TRBJ2-2, with 8 bases fitting TRBD2. The ends lost 4 bases at V and 3 bases at J; junction bases unmatched: 10. The CDR3 sequence is 17 residues long. Germline V gives CDR1 MDHEN, CDR2 SYDVKM. CDR3 region: CASSSERGGPDTGELFF. CDR3 coding DNA: TGTGCCAGCAGTTCTGAACGGGGGGGCCCCGACACCGGGGAGCTGTTTTTT.

The chain links TRBV14 to TRBJ1-1; D not certain. The germline V and J ends were trimmed by 4 bases and 0 bases, with 18 bases remaining between them. This CDR3 contains 17 residues. Germline V CDR1 and CDR2: SGHDN, FVKESK. CDR3 loop: CASSPLERARMNTEAFF. The DNA of the CDR3 is TGTGCCAGCAGCCCCCTGGAAAGGGCGCGGATGAACACTGAAGCTTTCTTT. The whole variable domain, filled in from reference TRBV14 and TRBJ1-1, reads EAGVTQFPSHSVIEKGQTVTLRCDPISGHDNLYWYRRVMGKEIKFLLHFVKESKQDESGMPNNRFLAERTGGTYSTLKVQPAELEDSGVYFCASSPLERARMNTEAFFGQGTRLTVV.

This clone was picked up one time. The rearrangement joins TRBV6-4 to TRBJ1-5, with no clear D. The CDR3 is 13 amino acids. V gave up 0 bases and J gave up 7 bases, with 7 bases separating them. Germline lookup yields CDR1 MRHNA and CDR2 SNTAGT. The CDR3 bases are TGTGCCAGCAGTGACTCGGGAGGCCAGCCCCAGCATTTT. Translation gives CASSDSGGQPQHF.

The gene calls are TRBV23-1 and TRBJ1-5; 9 nucleotides agree with TRBD1. TRBV23-1 is placed among ORFs of uncertain function. V lost 0 bases, J lost 2 bases, and 11 bases stayed unmatched. The CDR3 covers 19 residues. Here the CDR3 reads CASSQSGQGPLGGNQPQHF. CDR3 DNA sequence: TGCGCCAGCAGTCAATCGGGACAGGGTCCCCTCGGGGGCAATCAGCCCCAGCATTTT.

The chain combines TRBV6-6 with TRBJ1-5; the match to TRBD1 covers 10 bases. J gave up 2 bases and V 6 bases, and 31 bases lay outside the gene matches. In germline, CDR1 is MNHNY, CDR2 SVGAGI (reference sequence). The CDR3 covers 24 residues. CDR3 bases: TGTGCCAGCAGCTCTGCTGGACTGACAGGGGGCGGTCGACCCGTCGGGATTGGCAATCAGCCCCAGCATTTT. Protein product: CASSSAGLTGGGRPVGIGNQPQHF.

J is TRBJ1-4 and V is TRBV6-1; D possibly corresponds to TRBD1 (5 bases). Germline V gene sequence: CDR1 MNHNS, CDR2 SASEGT. V shed 6 bases and J shed 3 bases, with 11 bases lying between them. The CDR3 runs to 14 residues. The CDR3: CASSWRGANEKLFF. The CDR3 nucleotides read TGTGCCAGCAGCTGGAGGGGCGCTAATGAAAAACTGTTTTTT.

This chain joins TRBV19 and TRBJ2-7; 11 bases agree with TRBD2. V was clipped by 7 bases and J by 2 bases; unmatched bases: 13. There are 17 residues in the CDR3. Germline V CDR1 and CDR2: LNHDA, SQIVND (reference sequence). This CDR3 is CASTLGPVAGGTYEQYF. CDR3 coding DNA: TGTGCCAGTACCCTAGGGCCCGTAGCGGGGGGGACCTACGAGCAGTACTTC.

CDR3 sequence: CASSLGMRGLGKGGYTF. CDR3 nucleotides: TGTGCCAGCAGCTTAGGAATGCGGGGGCTAGGAAAGGGTGGCTACACCTTC. V and J are TRBV7-2 and TRBJ1-2; D may be TRBD1 (6 bases). Germline V gene data show CDR1 as SGHTA and CDR2 as FQGNSA. The CDR3 runs 17 residues. Trimming stripped 1 base from V and 7 bases from J, with 22 bases between.

This chain connects TRBV5-4 to TRBJ1-6; 7 nucleotides agree with TRBD1. Germline V gene lookup returns CDR1 SGHNT and CDR2 YYREEE (reference sequence). V lost 3 bases, J lost 6 bases, and 6 bases stayed unmatched. The CDR3 runs to 15 residues. CDR3 in DNA: TGTGCCAGCAGCTCTCAGGGGGGTCTTAATTCACCCCTCCACTTT. Its translation: CASSSQGGLNSPLHF.

The chain links TRBV6-6 to TRBJ1-3; the match to TRBD1 covers 7 bases. The junction had 1 base not matched to a gene; V was cut back by 5 bases and J by 0 bases. The CDR3 extends over 14 amino acids. Germline loops: CDR1 MNHNY, CDR2 SVGAGI (reference sequence). CDR3 loop: CASSRQGSGNTIYF. In nucleotides, the CDR3 is TGTGCCAGCAGTCGACAGGGCTCTGGAAACACCATATATTTT.

The gene calls are TRBV11-2 and TRBJ2-3, with 7 bases fitting TRBD1. Germline V gives CDR1 SGHAT, CDR2 FQNNGV. The CDR3 contains 14 residues. Losses at the gene ends were 6 bases for V and 2 bases for J; bases not matched to a gene: 5. The CDR3: CASRGTAFTDTQYF. The CDR3 DNA is TGTGCCAGCAGAGGGACAGCCTTCACAGATACGCAGTATTTT.

The chain uses TRBV3-1 (or the pseudogene TRBV3-2) and TRBJ2-2; D is unclear. The V gene's germline CDR1 is LGHDT and CDR2 YNNKEL (reference sequence). V was trimmed by 3 bases and J by 2 bases, leaving 10 bases between them. This CDR3 has 15 residues. The DNA for the CDR3 is TGTGCCAGCAGCCACGTAATACCTAACACCGGGGAGCTGTTTTTT. Translating it yields CASSHVIPNTGELFF.

V and J are TRBV19 and TRBJ1-2; no firm D call. Between the trimmed V and J ends, which lost 5 bases and 8 bases, there was a span of 15 bases. In germline, CDR1 is LNHDA, CDR2 SQIVND (reference sequence). The CDR3 has 13 amino acids. The chain's CDR3 is CASSSSSSMGYTF. In nucleotides, the CDR3 is TGTGCCAGTAGTTCGAGTTCTTCTATGGGCTACACCTTC.